This T cell receptor beta chain originates from a study of vaccination effects on CD4 cells after COVID-19. Worth noting for this clone: No antigen is known for it.

Antigen-specific CD4+ T cells expanded by the ViraFEST assay with viral peptide pools were then sequenced. The authors isolated CD4+ T cells after around 9 days of culture. A positive SARS-CoV-2 PCR test fell between March and December 2020. Fresh IL-2-containing medium replaced half the medium on days 3 and 7. V dropped 3 bases and J dropped 5; count of bases not matched to a gene: 14. Germline CDR1 is SGHRS and CDR2 is YFSETQ. This CDR3 is built from 17 residues. Sequencing used immunoSEQ multiplex PCR; TCRdb keeps in-frame clones, though not all of them. The profile shows approximately 37,000 clones, 73% of them singletons.

The receptor was derived from a human donor who had a prior SARS-CoV-2 infection. The chain couples TRBV5-1 to TRBJ2-5, with TRBD1 identical over 9 bases. The sequencing used CD4+ T cells from PBMCs cultured with a peptide pool, collected before COVID-19 vaccination. The CDR3 DNA is TGCGCCAGCAGCTCGGTACCTTCGGGACAGGGACGGGAGACCCAGTACTTC. Its translation is CASSSVPSGQGRETQYF.